This T cell receptor beta chain originates from a study of identical twins. TCRdb reanalysed the 5' RACE reads using MiXCR and keeps one entry per CDR3 protein. The data hold more than 350,000 distinct CDR3 sequences, with roughly 9% observed a single time. Broader study findings: Fewer insertions were carried by abundant cord blood beta clonotypes, but none was seen in memory repertoires. Cross-sectional statistical analysis, not tracking of the same donors, underpinned the conclusions.

This clonotype came up many times. Its target is not known. The sequenced sample consisted of naive T cells sorted from blood. The clonotype comes from a woman in her 50s in good health.

CDR3 residues: CASLGWRDTEAFF. The CDR3 DNA follows: TGTGCCAGCCTGGGGTGGAGGGACACTGAAGCTTTCTTT. The J gene is TRBJ1-1, the V gene TRBV12-3 or TRBV12-4; D is ambiguous. Trimming left V 8 bases short and J 3 bases short, with 13 bases between. The CDR3 is 13 residues long.